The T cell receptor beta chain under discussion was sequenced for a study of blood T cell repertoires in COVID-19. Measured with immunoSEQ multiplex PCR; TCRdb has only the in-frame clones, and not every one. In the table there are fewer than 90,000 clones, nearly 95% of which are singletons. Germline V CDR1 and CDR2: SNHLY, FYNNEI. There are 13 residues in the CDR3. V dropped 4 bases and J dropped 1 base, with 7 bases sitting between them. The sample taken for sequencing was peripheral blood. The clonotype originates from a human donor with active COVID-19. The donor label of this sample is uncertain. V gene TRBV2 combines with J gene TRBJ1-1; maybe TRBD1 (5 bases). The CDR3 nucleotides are TGTGCCAGCAGTGTTGGACAGAACACTGAAGCTTTCTTT. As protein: CASSVGQNTEAFF.